This T cell receptor beta chain comes out of a study of identical twins. General study points: Whereas memory repertoires showed no such difference, abundant cord blood beta clonotypes carried fewer insertions.

Germline lookup yields CDR1 MNHEY and CDR2 SVGEGT. This CDR3 has 13 amino acids. Trimming left V 2 bases short and J 3 bases short, with 8 bases between. Points on this clonotype: Its cognate antigen is unknown.

TCRdb passed the 5' RACE reads through MiXCR, listing each CDR3 protein once. This sample has 500,000 or so distinct CDR3 sequences, with 13% to 15% found just once. These sequences were also reported in another study, on yellow fever vaccine responses in identical twins.

The chain recombines TRBV6-2 or TRBV6-3 with TRBJ2-7, with D perhaps matching TRBD1 (5 bases). Sample: CD4+ T cells sorted from blood. The origin of this receptor is a young woman in good health. This CDR3 is CASSYEDIYEQYF. The CDR3 bases are TGTGCCAGCAGTTACGAGGACATCTACGAGCAGTACTTC.